A single sample is the source of the 15 T cell receptor beta chains below, sequenced in a study of regulatory T cells in long-lasting Graves disease. Libraries of TCR beta came from iRepertoire HTBI primers plus Arm-PCR of CDR3 regions. TCRdb itself ran the multiplex PCR reads through MiXCR, one entry per CDR3 protein. This table holds roughly 520,000 distinct CDR3 sequences, around 12% found once. Noted time point: newly diagnosed GD, antithyroid drugs for less than 3 months. Extracted RNA from PBMCs served as the source of the TCR library. This sample was also put to use in a study of T cells in Graves' hyperthyroidism and ophthalmopathy.

The sample here was peripheral blood mononuclear cells (PBMCs), taken at new diagnosis, from a patient treated with antithyroid drugs. The receptors stem from a woman aged 25 to 45 with Graves disease.

The V and J genes are TRBV20-1 and TRBJ2-2; D call uncertain. From germline, CDR1 is DFQATT and CDR2 SNEGSKA (reference sequence). Deletions cut 0 bases from V and 2 bases from J, with 13 bases between. CDR3 size: 16 residues. CDR3 nucleotide sequence: TGCAGTGCTAGAGATGCAGGAGTTACTAACACCGGGGAGCTGTTTTTT. Amino acids: CSARDAGVTNTGELFF.

This clonotype was counted ten times or more. The chain uses TRBV11-2 and TRBJ2-1; possible D gene TRBD2, 6 bases. This CDR3 spans 15 amino acids. CDR1 SGHAT and CDR2 FQNNGV come from the germline V gene. V lost 5 bases and J 0 bases, leaving 11 bases between the germline ends. The CDR3 sequence is CASSVWGDSYNEQFF. Written as DNA, the CDR3 is TGTGCCAGCAGCGTCTGGGGGGACTCCTACAATGAGCAGTTCTTC.

As concerns this clonotype: A clone one base away is much larger, so this may be a read error. The J gene is TRBJ2-3, the V gene TRBV29-1, with D possibly TRBD2 on 7 matching bases. Trimming pared 7 bases from V and 7 bases from J, leaving 21 bases between. Germline V lookup: CDR1 SQVTM, CDR2 ANQGSEA. The CDR3 length is 14 residues. The CDR3 protein is CSAAVGGRMNTQYF. For the CDR3, the DNA is TGCAGCGCTGCGGTCGGGGGGCGCATGAATACGCAGTATTTT.

This chain joins TRBV30 and TRBJ1-3; 7 nucleotides line up with TRBD1. The germline gives CDR1 GTSNPN, CDR2 SVGIG (reference sequence). This CDR3 region has 12 residues. Unmatched junction bases numbered 6, after V lost 4 bases and J lost 9 bases. The CDR3 bases are TGTGCCTGGACTCCTCAGGGGGTCACCATATATTTT. This gives the protein CAWTPQGVTIYF. Filled out from reference TRBV30 and TRBJ1-3, the complete variable domain reads SQTIHQWPATLVQPVGSPLSLECTVEGTSNPNLYWYRQAAGRGLQLLFYSVGIGQISSEVPQNLSASRPQDRQFILSSKKLLLSDSGFYLCAWTPQGVTIYFGEGSWLTVV.

The sample holds many counts of this clonotype. The chain employs TRBV6-2 or TRBV6-3 and TRBJ2-7, with TRBD2 identical over 8 bases. CDR1 MNHEY and CDR2 SVGEGT come from the germline V gene. This CDR3 contains 13 residues. V was clipped by 2 bases and J by 6 bases; unmatched bases: 3. This CDR3 is CASSYRLAGEQYF. The CDR3 bases are TGTGCCAGCAGTTACCGTCTAGCGGGCGAGCAGTACTTC.

This clonotype was counted ten times or more. The J gene is TRBJ2-5, the V gene TRBV28; TRBD2 is a possible D gene (7 bases). Germline CDR1 is MDHEN and CDR2 is SYDVKM. V lost 3 bases to trimming and J lost 4 bases, with 15 bases between them. This CDR3 has 15 amino acids. Written as DNA, the CDR3 is TGTGCCAGCAGTTTCCGGTTGGGGGGGCGAGAGACCCAGTACTTC. This encodes CASSFRLGGRETQYF.

The chain carries TRBV5-4 and TRBJ2-7; 7 bases fit TRBD1. The CDR3 covers 14 residues. Trimming at V came to 4 bases and at J to 3 bases, leaving 7 bases not matched to a gene. In germline, CDR1 is SGHNT, CDR2 YYREEE (reference sequence). The CDR3, as DNA: TGTGCCAGCAGCCCTACAGGGGCCCACTACGAGCAGTACTTC. This codes for CASSPTGAHYEQYF. The variable domain in full, completed from reference TRBV5-4 and TRBJ2-7, reads ETGVTQSPTHLIKTRGQQVTLRCSSQSGHNTVSWYQQALGQGPQFIFQYYREEENGRGNFPPRFSGLQFPNYSSELNVNALELDDSALYLCASSPTGAHYEQYFGPGTRLTVT.

This clonotype was observed at least ten times. The chain uses TRBV19 and TRBJ1-1, with 7 bases lining up with TRBD1. This CDR3 region has 14 residues. The V gene's germline CDR1 is LNHDA and CDR2 SQIVND (reference sequence). After removal of 5 bases from V and 4 bases from J, the junction contained 7 bases not matched to a gene. Written as DNA, the CDR3 is TGTGCCAGTAGTCGGGACAGAGATGGCACTGAAGCTTTCTTT. This sequence encodes CASSRDRDGTEAFF.

There are a few counts of this clonotype. This chain links TRBV5-1 with TRBJ2-2; D is possibly TRBD2 (6 bases). Germline CDR1 is SGHRS and CDR2 is YFSETQ. The CDR3 is 16 amino acids. V lost 3 bases and J 2 bases, leaving 14 bases between the germline ends. The CDR3 protein is CASSSEAGLNTGELFF. The CDR3 DNA sequence: TGCGCCAGCAGCTCCGAAGCGGGCTTAAACACCGGGGAGCTGTTTTTT.

This clonotype was seen many times. The gene calls are TRBV2 and TRBJ1-1; perhaps TRBD1 as D (5 bases). Trimming stripped 4 bases from V and 3 bases from J, with 9 bases between. The germline V gene has CDR1 SNHLY and CDR2 FYNNEI. This CDR3 is 13 amino acids long. CDR3 bases: TGTGCCAGCAGTGCCATCAGGGACACTGAAGCTTTCTTT. This gives the protein CASSAIRDTEAFF.

This clonotype was recorded many times. The V gene is TRBV5-5, the J gene TRBJ2-5; 13 bases are shared with TRBD2. Germline CDR1 is SGHKS and CDR2 is YYEKEE (reference sequence). J gave up 5 bases and V 4 bases, and 5 bases lay outside the gene matches. The CDR3 has 15 residues. The CDR3 DNA is TGTGCCAGCAGCCCGGGACTAGCGGGAAGGGAGACCCAGTACTTC. Protein sequence: CASSPGLAGRETQYF. The variable domain in full, with the rest retrieved from reference TRBV5-5 and TRBJ2-5, is DAGVTQSPTHLIKTRGQQVTLRCSPISGHKSVSWYQQVLGQGPQFIFQYYEKEERGRGNFPDRFSARQFPNYSSELNVNALLLGDSALYLCASSPGLAGRETQYFGPGTRLLVL.

This clonotype was seen ten or more times. The chain is built from TRBV7-2 and TRBJ2-1; perhaps TRBD1 as D (5 bases). There are 14 residues in the CDR3. The germline V gene has CDR1 SGHTA and CDR2 FQGNSA. V lost 5 bases, J lost 6 bases, and 14 bases lay in between. The CDR3 region is CASSLTARGNEQFF. CDR3 DNA sequence: TGTGCCAGCAGCCTAACGGCTAGGGGCAATGAGCAGTTCTTC.

This clonotype has more than one count but fewer than ten. The CDR3 here is CASSMLTPETQYF. The CDR3 bases are TGTGCCAGTAGTATGCTGACTCCAGAGACCCAGTACTTC. This sequence joins TRBV19 and TRBJ2-5; no firm D call. CDR1 is LNHDA, CDR2 SQIVND, per germline (reference sequence). V was clipped by 3 bases and J by 4 bases, with 9 bases between them. CDR3 length equals 13 residues.

Here the CDR3 reads CASTWGGGGGYTF. The CDR3 nucleotides read TGTGCCAGTACCTGGGGAGGGGGCGGTGGCTACACCTTC. The chain recombines TRBV19 with TRBJ1-2; 7 nucleotides agree with TRBD1. Unmatched junction bases numbered 9, after V lost 7 bases and J lost 7 bases. Germline CDR1 and CDR2: LNHDA and SQIVND (reference sequence). There are 13 residues in the CDR3.

With regard to this clonotype: A read error may be the cause here, since a much bigger clone is one base away. This rearrangement joins TRBV11-2 to TRBJ1-2, with 8 bases fitting TRBD1. The CDR3 is made up of 14 amino acids. CDR1 and CDR2 (germline): SGHAT, FQNNGV. DNA for the CDR3: TGTGTCAGCAGCGCCCCGGGACAGGCCTATGGCTACACCTTC. As protein: CVSSAPGQAYGYTF.